This T cell receptor (beta chain) came from a study of blood T cells in healthy people across ages. V was clipped by 7 bases and J by 9 bases, with 16 bases between them. The CDR3 has 13 amino acids. Germline CDR1 MNHEY, CDR2 SVGEGT. A second 7 to 11 cycle PCR used barcoded and J-beta primers. MiXCR, applied by TCRdb to the 5' RACE reads, yields one record per CDR3 protein. The repertoire holds 1.8 million or so distinct CDR3 sequences, with 35% to 50% as singletons. Of note for this clonotype: Antigen: not known.

Findings and limits, study-wide: Lack of knowledge of donor CMV status possibly confounded expanded clonotype changes.

The receptor comes from a human donor in good health. The genes are TRBV6-2 or TRBV6-3 and TRBJ2-1; the D is unclear. Sequencing was performed on blood. Here the CDR3 DNA reads TGTGCCAGCACCGGCACCCGGGTGAGTGAGCAGTTCTTC. Translation: CASTGTRVSEQFF.